These T cell receptor beta chains were read from a single sample in a study of cytomegalovirus exposure and HLA in healthy donors. Sequencing was performed with immunoSEQ multiplex PCR; in TCRdb, only in-frame clones are kept and a portion is missing. The sample yields approximately 130,000 clones, 75% to 90% seen once. Sample: PBMCs. The receptors originated from a woman aged 40 to 50 in good health and CMV-seronegative. Each CDR3 is given without its conserved first and last residue.

V gene	J gene	CDR3 protein
TRBV5-5	TRBJ2-7	ASSWPGTGGEQY
TRBV7-8	TRBJ2-2	ASSSGTENTGELF
TRBV4-3	TRBJ2-6	ASSQDRTARSGANVLT
TRBV5-8	TRBJ2-7	ASSLAGQASGSMQY
TRBV27	TRBJ1-6	ASSFPARSSPLH
TRBV4-3	TRBJ2-5	ASSATTSGRRSETQY
TRBV4-2	TRBJ2-7	ASSRFVTWTSGRASLTYEQY
TRBV5-1	TRBJ2-1	ASSLGENNEQF
TRBV7-9	TRBJ1-1	ASSFKSGRDRTNTEAF
TRBV18	TRBJ1-1	ASSPRQGMNTEAF
TRBV7-8	TRBJ2-7	ASSIQGASYEQY
TRBV7-9	TRBJ2-3	ASSLSGADTQY
TRBV5-1	TRBJ2-2	ASSAATGRELF
TRBV7-9	TRBJ1-1	ASSPGTGWAEAF
TRBV9	TRBJ2-5	ASSVGGIAGQETQY
TRBV7-9	TRBJ2-1	ASSLVGRANEQF
TRBV11-2	TRBJ1-1	ASSPRNYGRDTEAF
TRBV7-9	TRBJ2-5	ASSLVGQQETQY
TRBV5-4	TRBJ2-3	ASSLGAGLHTDTQY
TRBV27	TRBJ2-7	ASSSGPFSY
TRBV4-3	TRBJ1-3	ASSRDRVISGNTIY
TRBV2	TRBJ2-7	ASSGTGVYEQY
TRBV5-1	TRBJ2-1	ASSLPGYNEQF
TRBV27	TRBJ1-4	ASSWIRTGGYEKLF
TRBV5-4	TRBJ2-7	ASSSGQLYEQY
TRBV18	TRBJ1-5	ASSLERQGPNQPQH
TRBV19	TRBJ2-1	ASSHQGTEYNEQF
TRBV5-4	TRBJ2-7	ASSQDRDRGSYEQY
TRBV4-1	TRBJ1-2	ASSADIAGAGTLGYT
TRBV28	TRBJ1-1	ASKQGAVNTEAF
TRBV19	TRBJ2-7	ASSPVSVSYEQY
TRBV19	TRBJ1-2	ASRAGLNYGYT
TRBV5-6	TRBJ1-1	ASSLGQGPAF
TRBV7-9	TRBJ2-2	ASSRPVQGAGELF
TRBV6-6	TRBJ2-7	ASSRDLGYEQY
TRBV4-3	TRBJ2-3	ASSQDRTDYTDTQY
TRBV4-1	TRBJ2-1	ASSQALRGAHEQF
TRBV5-1	TRBJ2-2	ASSLGLAGVGTGELF
TRBV6-6	TRBJ2-6	ASSFSGNSGANVLT
TRBV7-2	TRBJ2-1	ASSLDRRVSGGNEQF
TRBV27	TRBJ2-5	ASSSLAGPQETQY
TRBV12-5	TRBJ1-2	ASGLVLVPGTGVLPDYGYT
TRBV6-6	TRBJ1-6	ASSSPQAPNSPLH
TRBV4-1	TRBJ2-7	ASSQDAGEFYEQY
TRBV5-1	TRBJ2-1	ASRGAQNEQF
TRBV5-3	TRBJ1-6	ARSFEGSSYNSPLH
TRBV20-1	TRBJ2-1	SARDIPGQF
TRBV23-1	TRBJ1-1	ASNENREAF
TRBV27	TRBJ2-2	ASRAGASYTNGELF